A selection of T cell receptor beta chains follows, all from one sample in a study of blood T cell repertoires in COVID-19. Some clones are missing from TCRdb's copy, which holds only in-frame ones; the method was immunoSEQ multiplex PCR. The table includes tens of thousands of clones, 88% detected once. Sequenced: peripheral blood. The receptors derive from a human donor with active COVID-19. The donor label of this sample is uncertain. The CDR3 runs from the conserved cysteine through the conserved F or W. A D gene is named only where the DNA matches it firmly. Expanded clones get a size class; other rows say once, few or many, or leave the size out.

>TRBJ2-3|NA|NA|TRBV6-6
CASSGAVAALTDTQYF
TGTGCCAGCAGTGGGGCAGTAGCGGCCCTCACAGATACGCAGTATTTT
>TRBJ2-1|NA|TRBD2|TRBV5-4
CASSLVAGGNKEQFF
TGTGCCAGCAGCTTGGTAGCGGGGGGGAACAAAGAGCAGTTCTTC
>TRBJ1-1|NA|NA|TRBV3-1/TRBV3-2
CASSPGSGPDTEAFF
TGTGCCAGCAGCCCAGGGTCGGGCCCGGACACTGAAGCTTTCTTT
>TRBJ2-5|NA|NA|TRBV5-5
CASRRDTGANYETQYF
TGTGCCAGCCGTCGAGATACGGGTGCAAATTACGAGACCCAGTACTTC
>TRBJ2-5|once|TRBD1|TRBV11-2
CASSLETGKMETQYF
TGTGCCAGCAGCTTAGAGACAGGGAAGATGGAGACCCAGTACTTC
>TRBJ1-2|NA|TRBD1|TRBV5-4
CASSLGQRKNYGYTF
TGTGCCAGCAGCCTGGGACAGAGGAAAAACTATGGCTACACCTTC
>TRBJ2-2|NA|TRBD2|TRBV18
CASSPSSGGTGELFF
TGTGCCAGCTCACCTTCTAGCGGGGGCACCGGGGAGCTGTTTTTT
>TRBJ2-1|NA|TRBD1|TRBV7-9
CASSDRGHYNEQFF
TGTGCCAGCAGTGACAGGGGGCACTACAATGAGCAGTTCTTC
>TRBJ2-7|once|NA|TRBV11-1
CASSLLDSTYEQYF
TGTGCCAGCAGCTTATTAGACAGTACCTACGAGCAGTACTTC
>TRBJ1-2|NA|NA|TRBV6-5
CASSQLWGASYGYTF
TGTGCCAGCAGTCAGTTATGGGGCGCTAGCTATGGCTACACCTTC
>TRBJ1-3|few|NA|TRBV19
CASSRTFPGNTIYF
TGTGCCAGTAGTCGGACTTTTCCTGGAAACACCATATATTTT
>TRBJ2-5|NA|NA|TRBV7-2
CASSLRQADGGTQYF
TGTGCCAGCAGCCTTAGACAGGCAGACGGCGGGACCCAGTACTTC
>TRBJ1-1|NA|NA|TRBV7-8
CASSSAPGIFRMNTEAFF
TGTGCCAGCAGCTCTGCACCGGGAATATTCCGCATGAACACTGAAGCTTTCTTT
>TRBJ2-7|once|TRBD1|TRBV11-2
CASSLDWTGYEQYF
TGTGCCAGCAGCTTAGACTGGACAGGGTACGAGCAGTACTTC
>TRBJ1-6|NA|NA|TRBV5-5
CASSFLNSPLHF
TGTGCCAGCAGCTTCCTCAATTCACCCCTCCACTTT
>TRBJ2-1|NA|NA|TRBV9
CASSVTAGHYNEQFF
TGTGCCAGCAGCGTAACGGCGGGGCACTACAATGAGCAGTTCTTC
>TRBJ2-7|NA|NA|TRBV21-1
CASPPTGGLF
TGTGCCAGCCCACCGACAGGGGGCCTCTTC
>TRBJ2-1|NA|TRBD1|TRBV19
CASSIDRGNEQFF
TGTGCCAGTAGTATCGACAGGGGAAATGAGCAGTTCTTC
>TRBJ1-4|NA|TRBD1|TRBV7-9
CASSKQGARDEKLFF
TGTGCCAGCAGCAAACAGGGGGCGCGTGATGAAAAACTGTTTTTT